The 21 T cell receptor beta chains presented below share a single source sample, sequenced in a study of blood T cell repertoires in COVID-19. The repertoire was sequenced with immunoSEQ multiplex PCR; TCRdb's copy has only in-frame clones and lacks some. The sample lists 25,000 to 35,000 clones, more than 80% seen once, with roughly 7.3% in the top ten. Sequenced material: peripheral blood. Receptors were obtained from a human donor in a cohort sampled during active COVID-19.

Only one count was recorded for this clone. The chain has TRBV4-1 and TRBJ2-3; the D gene is possibly TRBD2 (6 bases). The CDR3 consists of 16 residues. The germline V gene encodes CDR1 MGHRA and CDR2 YSYEKL. Trimming took 0 bases from V and 11 from J, leaving 21 bases between them. CDR3 amino acids: CASSQDRAWRTTRQYF. CDR3 in DNA: TGCGCCAGCAGCCAAGATCGAGCTTGGAGGACTACTAGGCAGTATTTT.

By its share, this clone is large. The genes are TRBV11-2 and TRBJ2-3; D possibly corresponds to TRBD1 (5 bases). Germline V gene sequence: CDR1 SGHAT, CDR2 FQNNGV. The CDR3 has 14 amino acids. The V end lost 5 bases, the J end lost 6 bases, and 15 bases lay between the germline ends. The CDR3 DNA follows: TGTGCCAGCAGCCCCCTAGGGGTCGGTGATACGCAGTATTTT. It is translated as CASSPLGVGDTQYF.

The CDR3 DNA is TGTGCCAGCAGCCCTACGGGACACTCGAACACTGAAGCTTTCTTT. The encoded protein is CASSPTGHSNTEAFF. The chain recombines TRBV9 with TRBJ1-1; perhaps TRBD1 as D (6 bases). CDR3 size: 15 residues. The germline gives CDR1 SGDLS, CDR2 YYNGEE. Between the trimmed V and J ends, which lost 4 bases and 1 base, there was a span of 14 bases.

The chain recombines TRBV19 with TRBJ2-2; 13 bases are shared with TRBD2. The CDR3 runs to 18 residues. CDR1 is LNHDA and CDR2 is SQIVND in the germline V gene (reference sequence). With 7 bases clipped from V and 3 bases from J, the junction kept 11 bases outside the gene matches. The CDR3 here is CASTPGLAGVLHTGELFF. DNA of the CDR3: TGTGCCAGTACCCCCGGACTAGCGGGGGTCCTTCACACCGGGGAGCTGTTTTTT.

The table lists this clone with a few counts. The rearrangement uses TRBV7-3 and TRBJ1-6; D is unclear. CDR3 length equals 13 residues. Germline V gives CDR1 SGHTA, CDR2 FQGTGA. With 3 bases removed from V and 7 bases from J, the gap between germline ends came to 7 bases. The CDR3 protein is CASSLTGNSPLHF. The CDR3 DNA reads as TGTGCCAGCAGCTTGACGGGGAATTCACCCCTCCACTTT.

The chain joins TRBV5-1 to TRBJ2-7, with TRBD2 matching over 12 bases. CDR1 SGHRS and CDR2 YFSETQ come from the germline V gene. J lost 4 bases, V lost 4 bases, and 6 bases had no gene match. There are 15 residues in the CDR3. CDR3 sequence (DNA): TGCGCCAGCAGCCTAACTAGCGGGAGGACGTACGAGCAGTACTTC. Translation gives CASSLTSGRTYEQYF.

J is TRBJ2-1 and V is TRBV5-6; TRBD2 matches at 7 bases. This CDR3 comprises 16 residues. CDR1 is SGHDT, CDR2 YYEEEE, per germline. Unmatched junction bases numbered 5, after V lost 1 base and J lost 1 base. CDR3 in amino acids: CASSLMTGGSYNEQFF. CDR3 in DNA: TGTGCCAGCAGCTTGATGACGGGGGGTTCCTACAATGAGCAGTTCTTC.

The chain is built from TRBV7-6 and TRBJ2-2, with a weak D call TRBD1 (6 bases). The V end lost 2 bases, the J end lost 8 bases, and 18 bases lay between the germline ends. CDR1 is SGHVS, CDR2 FNYEAQ, per germline. The CDR3 covers 16 residues. CDR3 coding DNA: TGTGCCAGCAGCTTAAATACAGGGACCATGGAGGGGGAGCTGTTTTTT. It yields the protein CASSLNTGTMEGELFF.

This clone appeared a few times. V usage is TRBV27 and J usage is TRBJ1-2, with D tentatively TRBD1 (5 bases). Germline CDR1 reads MNHEY; CDR2 reads SMNVEV (reference sequence). This CDR3 has 17 residues. Trimming left V 3 bases short and J 2 bases short, with 19 bases between. CDR3 bases: TGTGCCAGCAGTTTTATTGGAGACCTCCAGGGAAACTATGGCTACACCTTC. Translated, it gives CASSFIGDLQGNYGYTF.

As concerns this clone: This same CDR3 is encoded by further DNA sequences in the sample. The chain joins TRBV28 to TRBJ1-2; possible D gene TRBD1, 6 bases. Per the germline V gene, CDR1 is MDHEN and CDR2 is SYDVKM. The CDR3 is made up of 17 amino acids. Trimming cost V 6 bases and J 6 bases, with 26 bases left between them. As DNA, the CDR3 is TGTGCCAGCAGCGAACGCCTAACCGGGGGCGGGGGCAATGGCTACACCTTC. Translation: CASSERLTGGGGNGYTF.

CDR3: CSPRTLLGAAFF. The CDR3 DNA reads as TGCAGCCCCCGAACCCTCCTTGGGGCGGCTTTCTTT. The chain employs TRBV29-1 and TRBJ1-1, with D possibly TRBD1 on 5 matching bases. The germline V and J ends were trimmed by 8 bases and 11 bases, with 21 bases remaining between them. From germline, CDR1 is SQVTM and CDR2 ANQGSEA. This CDR3 comprises 12 residues.

This rearrangement joins TRBV7-9 to TRBJ2-2; the D is unclear. Trimming shortened V by 1 base and J by 6 bases, and 6 bases separated the two germline ends. Per the germline V gene, CDR1 is SEHNR and CDR2 is FQNEAQ (reference sequence). This CDR3 contains 13 residues. CDR3 bases: TGTGCCAGCAGCTTAGGTGTCTCCGGGGAGCTGTTTTTT. It encodes CASSLGVSGELFF.

This clone was counted once. This chain connects TRBV9 to TRBJ2-7; D might be TRBD1 (6 bases). V was pared by 0 bases and J by 0 bases, with 10 bases between. Germline lookup yields CDR1 SGDLS and CDR2 YYNGEE. The CDR3 sequence is 15 residues long. The CDR3 loop is CASSVGGQSSYEQYF. The CDR3 coding sequence is TGTGCCAGCAGCGTAGGAGGACAGAGCTCCTACGAGCAGTACTTC.

CDR3 amino acids: CASRNSGASSYNEQFF. The CDR3 coding sequence is TGTGCCAGCAGAAATAGCGGGGCGAGCTCCTACAATGAGCAGTTCTTC. This chain joins TRBV2 and TRBJ2-1; 8 bases are shared with TRBD2. The CDR3 contains 16 residues. Germline-derived CDR1 and CDR2 are SNHLY and FYNNEI. The V segment lost 6 bases and the J segment 0 bases; nucleotides outside the gene matches: 7. The whole variable domain, filled in from reference TRBV2 and TRBJ2-1, reads EPEVTQTPSHQVTQMGQEVILRCVPISNHLYFYWYRQILGQKVEFLVSFYNNEISEKSEIFDDQFSVERPDGSNFTLKIRSTKLEDSAMYFCASRNSGASSYNEQFFGPGTRLTVL.

The rearrangement uses TRBV11-2 and TRBJ2-5, with TRBD1 matching over 11 bases. Germline CDR1 SGHAT, CDR2 FQNNGV. V shed 5 bases and J 5 bases; nucleotides not matched to a gene: 10. The CDR3 loop spans 16 amino acids. The chain's CDR3 is CASSQGQGAPEETQYF. The DNA for the CDR3 is TGTGCCAGCAGCCAAGGACAGGGGGCGCCAGAGGAGACCCAGTACTTC.

Details on this clone: Mismatch with germline at one junction end may stem from a read error. This same CDR3 is encoded by further DNA sequences in the sample. The rearrangement uses TRBV14 and TRBJ2-1; 10 bases agree with TRBD2. The germline V gene encodes CDR1 SGHDN and CDR2 FVKESK. This CDR3 comprises 17 residues. Here the CDR3 reads CASSQVFPSGGIHEQFF. The CDR3 DNA is TGTGCCAGCAGTCAAGTTTTCCCTAGCGGGGGAATCCATGAGCAGTTCTTC.

V and J are TRBV11-2 and TRBJ2-1; 12 bases are a match to TRBD2. This CDR3 is 15 amino acids long. V trimming: 5 bases; J trimming: 5 bases; junction bases outside the gene matches: 4. Germline CDR1 reads SGHAT; CDR2 reads FQNNGV. The CDR3 reads CASSVGLAGHNEQFF. The DNA of the CDR3 is TGTGCCAGCAGCGTGGGACTAGCGGGTCACAATGAGCAGTTCTTC.

V usage is TRBV4-1 and J usage is TRBJ2-7; a possible D gene is TRBD2 (5 bases). CDR3 length: 16 amino acids. Germline lookup yields CDR1 MGHRA and CDR2 YSYEKL. The V gene lost 0 bases and the J gene lost 2 bases, with 14 bases spanning the gap. The chain's CDR3 is CASSQDPGIVPYEQYF. CDR3 nucleotide sequence: TGCGCCAGCAGCCAAGATCCGGGGATCGTGCCCTACGAGCAGTACTTC.

The chain uses TRBV5-1 and TRBJ2-7; 10 bases are a match to TRBD1. In germline, CDR1 is SGHRS, CDR2 YFSETQ. The CDR3 extends over 15 amino acids. Trimming at V came to 0 bases and at J to 7 bases, leaving 7 bases not matched to a gene. The CDR3 DNA is TGCGCCAGCAGCTTGGAAGGGACAGGGGTAGAAGAGCAGTACTTC. Protein: CASSLEGTGVEEQYF.

This clone is a singleton in its sample. The chain employs TRBV5-1 and TRBJ2-5; 9 bases are shared with TRBD1. Germline V gene data show CDR1 as SGHRS and CDR2 as YFSETQ. Trimming removed 4 bases from V and 4 bases from J; junction bases left unmatched: 8. The CDR3 is 15 residues long. The CDR3 coding sequence is TGCGCCAGCAGCCAGCCGGGACAGGGTCGAGAGACCCAGTACTTC. Protein: CASSQPGQGRETQYF.

The chain has TRBV27 and TRBJ2-1; D possibly corresponds to TRBD2 (5 bases). The germline V gene has CDR1 MNHEY and CDR2 SMNVEV (reference sequence). The CDR3 runs 15 residues. Trimming stripped 4 bases from V and 0 bases from J, with 10 bases between. The CDR3 DNA is TGTGCCAGCAGTTACGGGGAACGCTCCTACAATGAGCAGTTCTTC. Translation gives CASSYGERSYNEQFF.